This T cell receptor beta chain originates from a study of T cells in Graves' hyperthyroidism and ophthalmopathy. General study points: The model forecast ophthalmopathy, anticipating it by a median 6.5 months before onset. The majority of expanded thyroid clonotypes above 0.001 also appeared in blood.

For this clonotype: The antigen is undetermined.

Diagnostic decisions used clinical symptoms, serum thyroxine and TRAb, thyroid ultrasound and orbital computed tomography. Researchers took RNA transcripts and amplified the TCR beta CDR3 regions from them. Primed by the HTBI set, a first-round RT-PCR was run on the TCR CDR3. TCRdb processed the multiplex PCR reads anew with MiXCR; each CDR3 protein has one entry. The sample has fewer than 700,000 distinct CDR3 sequences; more than 15% are singletons. The sequencing input was blood. This clonotype was obtained from a woman aged 18-29 years with Graves' ophthalmopathy.

CDR3 loop: CASSVVQGSQETQYF. DNA of the CDR3: TGTGCCAGCAGCGTAGTACAGGGGAGTCAAGAGACCCAGTACTTC. This chain uses TRBV9 with TRBJ2-5, with TRBD1 identical over 7 bases. This CDR3 spans 15 amino acids. V was pared by 0 bases and J by 2 bases, with 4 bases of the junction left unmatched. CDR1 is SGDLS and CDR2 is YYNGEE in the germline V gene.